This T cell receptor (beta chain) was captured by sequencing in a study of blood T cell repertoires in COVID-19. Study overall: The study drew acute and convalescent COVID-19 samples from the United States, Italy and Spain. PBMCs, B-cell-depleted T cells, or T cells provided the cDNA or gDNA that made up the material.

The germline gives CDR1 ENHRY, CDR2 SYGVKD. V dropped 0 bases and J dropped 5; count of bases not matched to a gene: 4. The CDR3 length is 16 residues. Seattle researchers signed up patients amid active infection and tracked them longitudinally. Under the authors' procedure: Amplification of reference gene primers provided the estimated nucleated cell counts. Only in-frame clones appear in the TCRdb table, and some are missing; sequencing was by immunoSEQ multiplex PCR. V and J calls and clone size are given by that table; D and trimming were obtained from the DNA. This table holds 200,000 to 250,000 clones, 70% to 90% found once.

The V gene is TRBV10-3, the J gene TRBJ2-1, with TRBD1 identical over 10 bases. Sequencing was performed on peripheral blood. The sequence was collected from a woman in her 30s with COVID-19, enrolled during active disease. CDR3 DNA: TGTGCCATCAGTGAGTCGACAGGGGGCGGCCACAATGAGCAGTTCTTC. Residues: CAISESTGGGHNEQFF.